The T cell receptor beta chain under discussion was sequenced for a study of beta chain features in type 1 diabetes. CDR3 size: 13 residues. CDR1 and CDR2 from the germline V gene are SNHLY and FYNNEI. The junction had 6 bases not matched to a gene; V was cut back by 6 bases and J by 5 bases. Sequencing targeted expressed TCRB transcripts, as all isolated RNA had been reverse transcribed. Here immunoSEQ multiplex PCR was the method, and the copy in TCRdb shows in-frame clones only, minus some. The sample lists under 300,000 clones, roughly 30% occurring once. Note on this clone: Its antigen is unidentified.

General study findings and limits: More deletions and fewer insertions at VDJ junctions were found in patients with type 1 diabetes.

Input material: central memory CD4+ T cells from blood. V usage is TRBV2 and J usage is TRBJ2-5; TRBD2 matches at 7 bases. This TCR derives from a man aged 25-45 years in good health. CDR3: CASSGVGGETQYF. The CDR3 nucleotides read TGTGCCAGCAGCGGAGTGGGAGGGGAGACCCAGTACTTC.